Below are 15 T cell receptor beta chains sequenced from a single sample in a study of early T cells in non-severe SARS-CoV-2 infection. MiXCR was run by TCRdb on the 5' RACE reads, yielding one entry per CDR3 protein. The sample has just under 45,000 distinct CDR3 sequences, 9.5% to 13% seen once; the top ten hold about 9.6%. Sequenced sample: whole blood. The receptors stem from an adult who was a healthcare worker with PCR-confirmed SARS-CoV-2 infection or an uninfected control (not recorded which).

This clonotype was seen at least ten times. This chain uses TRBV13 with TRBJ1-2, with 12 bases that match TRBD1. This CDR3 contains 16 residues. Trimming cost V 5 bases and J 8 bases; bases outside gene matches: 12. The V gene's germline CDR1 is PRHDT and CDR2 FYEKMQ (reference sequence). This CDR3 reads CASSPPGTGGVGGYTF. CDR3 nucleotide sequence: TGTGCCAGCAGCCCCCCCGGGACAGGGGGCGTAGGAGGCTACACCTTC. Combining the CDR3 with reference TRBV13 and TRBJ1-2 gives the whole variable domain AAGVIQSPRHLIKEKRETATLKCYPIPRHDTVYWYQQGPGQDPQFLISFYEKMQSDKGSIPDRFSAQQFSDYHSELNMSSLELGDSALYFCASSPPGTGGVGGYTFGSGTRLTVV.

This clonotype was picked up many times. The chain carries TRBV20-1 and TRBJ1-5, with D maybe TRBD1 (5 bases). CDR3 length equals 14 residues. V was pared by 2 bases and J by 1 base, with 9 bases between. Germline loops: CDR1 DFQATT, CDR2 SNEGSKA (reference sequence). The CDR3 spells CSARSPGSNQPQHF. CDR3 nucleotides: TGCAGTGCTAGATCCCCAGGGAGCAATCAGCCCCAGCATTTT.

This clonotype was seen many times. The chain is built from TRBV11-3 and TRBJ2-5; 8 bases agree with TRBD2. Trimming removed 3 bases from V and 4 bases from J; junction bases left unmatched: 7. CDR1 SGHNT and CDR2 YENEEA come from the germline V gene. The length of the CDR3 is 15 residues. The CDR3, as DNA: TGTGCCAGCAGCTTTTACGGGGGGGAAACAGAGACCCAGTACTTC. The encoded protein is CASSFYGGETETQYF.

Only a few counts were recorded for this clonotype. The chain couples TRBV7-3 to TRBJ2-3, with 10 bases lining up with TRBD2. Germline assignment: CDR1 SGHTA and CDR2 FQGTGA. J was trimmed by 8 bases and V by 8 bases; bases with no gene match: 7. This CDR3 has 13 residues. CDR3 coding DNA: TGTGCCAGCGGTCTAGCGGGGGCCCCTACGCAGTATTTT. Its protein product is CASGLAGAPTQYF.

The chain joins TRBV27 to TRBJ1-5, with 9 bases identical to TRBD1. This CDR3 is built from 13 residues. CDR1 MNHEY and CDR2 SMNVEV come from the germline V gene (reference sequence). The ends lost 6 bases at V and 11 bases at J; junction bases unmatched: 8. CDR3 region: CASSRDRVSSQHF. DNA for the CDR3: TGTGCCAGCAGCCGGGACAGGGTTTCTTCCCAGCATTTT.

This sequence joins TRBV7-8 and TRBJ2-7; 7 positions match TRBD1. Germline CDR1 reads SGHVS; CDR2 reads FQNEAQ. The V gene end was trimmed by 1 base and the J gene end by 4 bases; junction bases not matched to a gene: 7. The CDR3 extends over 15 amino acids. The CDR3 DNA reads TGTGCCAGCAGCTTAGAGCAGGGGGTGCGTTACGAGCAGTACTTC. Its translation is CASSLEQGVRYEQYF.

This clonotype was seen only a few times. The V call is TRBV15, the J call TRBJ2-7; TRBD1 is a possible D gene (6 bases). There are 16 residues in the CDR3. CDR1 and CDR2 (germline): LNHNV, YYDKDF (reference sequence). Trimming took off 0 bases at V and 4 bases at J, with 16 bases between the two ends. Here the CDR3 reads CATSRDQQGAGYEQYF. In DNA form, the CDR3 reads TGTGCCACCAGCAGAGATCAACAGGGAGCCGGGTACGAGCAGTACTTC. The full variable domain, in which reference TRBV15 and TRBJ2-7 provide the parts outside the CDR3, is DAMVIQNPRYQVTQFGKPVTLSCSQTLNHNVMYWYQQKSSQAPKLLFHYYDKDFNNEADTPDNFQSRRPNTSFCFLDIRSPGLGDTAMYLCATSRDQQGAGYEQYFGPGTRLTVT.

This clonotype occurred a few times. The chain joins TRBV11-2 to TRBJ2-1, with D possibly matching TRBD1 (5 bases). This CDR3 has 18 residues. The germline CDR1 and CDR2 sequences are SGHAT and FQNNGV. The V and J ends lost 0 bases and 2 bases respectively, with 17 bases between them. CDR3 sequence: CASSLDDLGVGTYNEQFF. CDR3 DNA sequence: TGTGCCAGCAGCTTAGACGATCTAGGGGTTGGAACCTACAATGAGCAGTTCTTC.

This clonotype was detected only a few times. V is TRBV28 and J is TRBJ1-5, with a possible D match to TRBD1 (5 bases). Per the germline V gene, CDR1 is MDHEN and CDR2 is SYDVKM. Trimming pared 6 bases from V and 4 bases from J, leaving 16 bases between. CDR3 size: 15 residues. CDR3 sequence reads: CASSLGVDTNQPQHF. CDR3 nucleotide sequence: TGTGCCAGCAGCCTAGGGGTGGACACGAATCAGCCCCAGCATTTT.

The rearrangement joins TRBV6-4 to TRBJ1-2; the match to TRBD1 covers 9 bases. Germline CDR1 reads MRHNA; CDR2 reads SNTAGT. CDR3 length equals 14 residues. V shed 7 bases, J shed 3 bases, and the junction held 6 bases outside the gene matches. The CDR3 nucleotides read TGTGCCAGCAACAACAGGGGGCAGGACTATGGCTACACCTTC. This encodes CASNNRGQDYGYTF.

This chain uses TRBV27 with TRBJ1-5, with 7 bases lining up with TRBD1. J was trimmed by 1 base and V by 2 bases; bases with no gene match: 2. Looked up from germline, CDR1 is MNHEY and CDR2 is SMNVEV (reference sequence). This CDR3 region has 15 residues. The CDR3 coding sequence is TGTGCCAGCAGTTTAAGACAGGGCAGCAATCAGCCCCAGCATTTT. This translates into CASSLRQGSNQPQHF.

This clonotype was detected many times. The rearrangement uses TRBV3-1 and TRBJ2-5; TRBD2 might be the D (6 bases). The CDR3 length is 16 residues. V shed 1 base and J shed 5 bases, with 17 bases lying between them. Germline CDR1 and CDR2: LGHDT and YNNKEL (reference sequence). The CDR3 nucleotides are TGTGCCAGCAGCCAAGGACGGGGGAGACGCTTGGAGACCCAGTACTTC. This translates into CASSQGRGRRLETQYF.

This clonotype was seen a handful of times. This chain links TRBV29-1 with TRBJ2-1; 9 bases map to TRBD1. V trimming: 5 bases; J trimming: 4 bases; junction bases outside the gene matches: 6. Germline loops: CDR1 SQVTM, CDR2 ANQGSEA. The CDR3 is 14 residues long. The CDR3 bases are TGCAGCGTTAAACCCGGGACAGGGTACAATGAGCAGTTCTTC. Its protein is CSVKPGTGYNEQFF.

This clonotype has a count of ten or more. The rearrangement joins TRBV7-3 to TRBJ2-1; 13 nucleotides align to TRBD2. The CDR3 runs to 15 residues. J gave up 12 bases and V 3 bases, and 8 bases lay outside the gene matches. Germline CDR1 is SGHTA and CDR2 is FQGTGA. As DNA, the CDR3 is TGTGCCAGCAGCTTGGGGACTAGCGGGGAGAATCGGCAGTTCTTC. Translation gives CASSLGTSGENRQFF.

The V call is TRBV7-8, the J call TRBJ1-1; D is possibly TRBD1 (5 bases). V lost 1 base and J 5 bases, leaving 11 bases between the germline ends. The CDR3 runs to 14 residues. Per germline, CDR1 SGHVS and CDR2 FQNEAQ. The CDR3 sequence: CASSLGTYGTEAFF. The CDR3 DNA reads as TGTGCCAGCAGCTTAGGGACATATGGGACTGAAGCTTTCTTT.